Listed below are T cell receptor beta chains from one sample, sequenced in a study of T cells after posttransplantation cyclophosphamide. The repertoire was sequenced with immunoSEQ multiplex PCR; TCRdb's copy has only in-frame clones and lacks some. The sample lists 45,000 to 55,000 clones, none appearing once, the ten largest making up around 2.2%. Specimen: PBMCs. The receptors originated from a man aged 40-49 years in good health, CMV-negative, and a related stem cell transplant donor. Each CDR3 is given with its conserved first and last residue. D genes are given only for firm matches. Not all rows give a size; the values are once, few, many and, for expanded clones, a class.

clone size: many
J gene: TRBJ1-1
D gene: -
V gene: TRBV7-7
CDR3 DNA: TGTGCTAGCAGCTTGGGCCCAGACACTGAAGCTTTCTTT
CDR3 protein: CASSLGPDTEAFF

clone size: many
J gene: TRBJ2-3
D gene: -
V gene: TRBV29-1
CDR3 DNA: TGCAGCGTTGGATTTAGCGGCCTCCTATCTGGGCAGTATTTT
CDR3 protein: CSVGFSGLLSGQYF

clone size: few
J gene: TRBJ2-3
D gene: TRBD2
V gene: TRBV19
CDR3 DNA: TGTGCCAGTAGTTCCCTAGCGGAAATTAGCACAGATACGCAGTATTTT
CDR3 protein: CASSSLAEISTDTQYF

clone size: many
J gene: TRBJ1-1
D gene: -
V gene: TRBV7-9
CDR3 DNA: TGTGCCAGCAGCTTAGGTGGCAGGGAAACTTTCTTT
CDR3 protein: CASSLGGRETFF

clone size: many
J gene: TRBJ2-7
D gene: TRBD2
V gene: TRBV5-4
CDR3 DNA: TGTGCCAGCAGCTCGGGGGGGAACTCCTACGAGCAGTACTTC
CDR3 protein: CASSSGGNSYEQYF

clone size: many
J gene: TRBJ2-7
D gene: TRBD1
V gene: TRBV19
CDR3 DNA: TGTGCCAGTAGTACCGCGACAGGGGGGACCTACGAGCAGTACTTC
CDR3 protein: CASSTATGGTYEQYF

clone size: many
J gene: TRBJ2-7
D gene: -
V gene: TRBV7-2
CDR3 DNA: TGTGCCAGCAGCCCCGAGATCGTCTACGAGCAGTACTTC
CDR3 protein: CASSPEIVYEQYF

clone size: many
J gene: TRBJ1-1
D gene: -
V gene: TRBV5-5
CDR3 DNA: TGTGCCAGCAGCTTGCCAGGTGGGACTGAAGCTTTCTTT
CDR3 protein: CASSLPGGTEAFF

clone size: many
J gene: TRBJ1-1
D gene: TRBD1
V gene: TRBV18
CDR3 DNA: TGTGCCAGCTCACGGGAATCGGGACAGGAGGACGCTGAAGCTTTCTTT
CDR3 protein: CASSRESGQEDAEAFF

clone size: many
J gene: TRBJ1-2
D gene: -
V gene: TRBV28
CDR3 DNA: TGTGCCAGCAGTTTTCAGAACTATGGCTACACCTTC
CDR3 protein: CASSFQNYGYTF

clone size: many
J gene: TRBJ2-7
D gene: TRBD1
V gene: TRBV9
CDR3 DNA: TGTGCCAGCAGCGTAGAGGGGGCCAACTCCTACGAGCAGTACTTC
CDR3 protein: CASSVEGANSYEQYF

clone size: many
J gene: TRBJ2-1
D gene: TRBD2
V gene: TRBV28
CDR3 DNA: TGTGCCAGCAGTCCCGAGACTAGCGGGTTCTACAATGAGCAGTTCTTC
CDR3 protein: CASSPETSGFYNEQFF

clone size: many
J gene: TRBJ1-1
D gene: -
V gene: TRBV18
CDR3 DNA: TGTGCCAGCTCACCTCGATCCTATCAGAACACTGAAGCTTTCTTT
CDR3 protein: CASSPRSYQNTEAFF

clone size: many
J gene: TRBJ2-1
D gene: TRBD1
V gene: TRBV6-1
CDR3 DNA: TGTGCCAGCAGTGGGGACAGGGAATACAATGAGCAGTTCTTC
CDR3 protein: CASSGDREYNEQFF

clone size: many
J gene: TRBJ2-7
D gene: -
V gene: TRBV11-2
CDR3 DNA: TGTGCCAGCAGCTTGATCGGGAACGAGCAGTACTTC
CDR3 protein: CASSLIGNEQYF

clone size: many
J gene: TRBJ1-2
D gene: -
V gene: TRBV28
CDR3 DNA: TGTGCCAGCAGTTTTGTCCGGGATGGCTACACCTTC
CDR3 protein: CASSFVRDGYTF

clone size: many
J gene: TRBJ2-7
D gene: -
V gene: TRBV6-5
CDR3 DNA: TGTGCCAGCAGTCCTCTGACAGGCAACACCTACGAGCAGTACTTC
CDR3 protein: CASSPLTGNTYEQYF

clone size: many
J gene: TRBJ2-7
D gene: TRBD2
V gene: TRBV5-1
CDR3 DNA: TGCGCCAGCAGCTTGGTCGGGACTAGCCCCCGCGAGCAGTACTTC
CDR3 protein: CASSLVGTSPREQYF

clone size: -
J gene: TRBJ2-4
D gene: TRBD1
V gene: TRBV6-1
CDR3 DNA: TGTGCCAGCAGTGCCATTATGACAGGGATGTCCAAAAACATTCAGTACTTC
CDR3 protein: CASSAIMTGMSKNIQYF

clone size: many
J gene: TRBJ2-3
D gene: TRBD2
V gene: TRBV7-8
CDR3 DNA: TGTGCCAGCAGCTTAGCCCCCTTGAGCGGGAGTCCCACAGATACGCAGTATTTT
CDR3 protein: CASSLAPLSGSPTDTQYF

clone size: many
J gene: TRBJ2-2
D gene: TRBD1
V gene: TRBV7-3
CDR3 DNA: TGTGCCAGCAGGCTGGGACAGTTAACCGGGGAGCTGTTTTTT
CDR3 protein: CASRLGQLTGELFF

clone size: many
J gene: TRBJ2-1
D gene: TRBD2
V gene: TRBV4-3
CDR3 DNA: TGCGCCAGCAGCCAAGTAGCGGGAGGGCCATCTGAGCAGTTCTTC
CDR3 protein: CASSQVAGGPSEQFF

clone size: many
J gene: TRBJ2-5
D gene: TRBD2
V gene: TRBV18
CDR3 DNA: TGTGCCAGCTCACCTCTGACTAGCGGACAAGAGACCCAGTACTTC
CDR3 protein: CASSPLTSGQETQYF

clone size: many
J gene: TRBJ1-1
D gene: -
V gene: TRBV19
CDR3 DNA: TGTGCCAGTACCAGGGCAGATAGGACTGAAGCTTTCTTT
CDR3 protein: CASTRADRTEAFF

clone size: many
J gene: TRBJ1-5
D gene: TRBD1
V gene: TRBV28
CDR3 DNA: TGTGCCAGCAGACCGACAGGGTTCCACCAGCCCCAGCATTTT
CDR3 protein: CASRPTGFHQPQHF

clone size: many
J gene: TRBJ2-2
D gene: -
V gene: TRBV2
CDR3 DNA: TGTGCCAGCAGTGAATCCGGCAGGGTCACCGGGGAGCTGTTTTTT
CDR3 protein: CASSESGRVTGELFF

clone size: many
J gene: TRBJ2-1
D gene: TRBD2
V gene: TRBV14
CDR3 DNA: TGTGCCAGCAGCCAATCCACCGGACTAGCGGGGTTCAATGAGCAGTTCTTC
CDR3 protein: CASSQSTGLAGFNEQFF

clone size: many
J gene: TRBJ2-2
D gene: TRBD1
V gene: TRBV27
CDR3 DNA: TGTGCCAGCAGGACAGGGTACGGGACCACCGGGGAGCTGTTTTTT
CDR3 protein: CASRTGYGTTGELFF

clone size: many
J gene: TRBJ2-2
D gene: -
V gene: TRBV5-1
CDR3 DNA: TGCGCCAGCAGCCTGTACAACCATGGCACCGGGGAGCTGTTTTTT
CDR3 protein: CASSLYNHGTGELFF

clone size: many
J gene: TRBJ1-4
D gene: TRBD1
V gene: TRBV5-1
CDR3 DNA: TGCGCCAGCAGCCCAGGTCAGGGGGCGCATGAAAAACTGTTTTTT
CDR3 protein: CASSPGQGAHEKLFF

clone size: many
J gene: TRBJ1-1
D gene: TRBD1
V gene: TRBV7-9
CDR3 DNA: TGTGCCAGCAGCTTTATCCCAGGGGGCACAAGAAACACTGAAGCTTTCTTT
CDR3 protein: CASSFIPGGTRNTEAFF

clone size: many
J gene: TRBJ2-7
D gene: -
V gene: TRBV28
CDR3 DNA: TGTGCCAGCAGTACCCCCGGGACACCCTACGAGCAGTACTTC
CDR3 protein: CASSTPGTPYEQYF

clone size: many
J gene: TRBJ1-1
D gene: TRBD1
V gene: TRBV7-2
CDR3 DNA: TGTGCCAGCAGCTCTGGACAGGGAGTTAGTGAAGCTTTCTTT
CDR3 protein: CASSSGQGVSEAFF

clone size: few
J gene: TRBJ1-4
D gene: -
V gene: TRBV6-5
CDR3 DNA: TGTGCCAGCAGGACGACTGAGATGTCTGCACTGTTTTTT
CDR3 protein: CASRTTEMSALFF

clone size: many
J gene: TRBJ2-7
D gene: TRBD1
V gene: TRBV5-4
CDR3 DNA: TGTGCCAGCAGCTTTACCGACAGGGGGCGAAATGAGCAGTACTTC
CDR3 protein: CASSFTDRGRNEQYF

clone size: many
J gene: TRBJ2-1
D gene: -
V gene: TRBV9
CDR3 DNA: TGTGCCAGCAGCGTAGGCGGTGAGCAGTTCTTC
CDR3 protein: CASSVGGEQFF

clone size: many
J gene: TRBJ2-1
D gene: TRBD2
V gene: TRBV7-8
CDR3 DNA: TGTGCCAGCAGCTTAACTAGCGGGAGTCCCAATGAGCAGTTCTTC
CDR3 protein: CASSLTSGSPNEQFF

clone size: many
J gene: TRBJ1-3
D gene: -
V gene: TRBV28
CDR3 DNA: TGTGCCAGCAGTACACTACCGCTACAGGTTGTCTCTGGAAACACCATATATTTT
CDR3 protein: CASSTLPLQVVSGNTIYF

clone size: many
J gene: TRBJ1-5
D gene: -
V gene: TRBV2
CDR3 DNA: TGTGCCAGCAGTGCTCTAGCCGGGGATAGCAATCAGCCCCAGCATTTT
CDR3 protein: CASSALAGDSNQPQHF

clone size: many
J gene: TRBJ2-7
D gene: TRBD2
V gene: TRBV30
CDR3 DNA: TGTGCCTGGAGTCTGGCCGGGGGGGAGCAGTACTTC
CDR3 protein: CAWSLAGGEQYF

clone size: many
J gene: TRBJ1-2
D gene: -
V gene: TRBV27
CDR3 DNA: TGTGCCAGCGCCCCACTGGGGCAAAACTATGGCTACACCTTC
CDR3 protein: CASAPLGQNYGYTF

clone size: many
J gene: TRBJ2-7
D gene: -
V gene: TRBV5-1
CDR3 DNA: TGCGCCAGCAGCTGGGGGTCCGGGACTCGCGAGCAGTACTTC
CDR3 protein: CASSWGSGTREQYF

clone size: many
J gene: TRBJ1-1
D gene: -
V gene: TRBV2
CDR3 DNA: TGTGCCAGCAGCCCTGGGCGGGGAAACACTGAAGCTTTCTTT
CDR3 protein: CASSPGRGNTEAFF

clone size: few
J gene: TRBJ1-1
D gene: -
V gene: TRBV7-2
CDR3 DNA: TGTGCCAGCAGCTTAGGCAGAAACACTGAAGCTTTCTTT
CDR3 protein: CASSLGRNTEAFF

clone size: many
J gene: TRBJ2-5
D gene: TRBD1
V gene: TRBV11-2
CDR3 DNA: TGTGCCAGCAGCTTAGGGGTAGCAGGGGGAGAGACCCAGTACTTC
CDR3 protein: CASSLGVAGGETQYF

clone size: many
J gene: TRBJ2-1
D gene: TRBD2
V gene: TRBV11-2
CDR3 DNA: TGTGCCAGCAGCCCCTTCCCCTTAGCGGGAGAGTACAATGAGCAGTTCTTC
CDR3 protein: CASSPFPLAGEYNEQFF

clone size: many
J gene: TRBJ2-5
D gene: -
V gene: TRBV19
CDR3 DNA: TGTGCCAGTAGTATTACCGGAGTTCCAGAGACCCAGTACTTC
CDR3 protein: CASSITGVPETQYF

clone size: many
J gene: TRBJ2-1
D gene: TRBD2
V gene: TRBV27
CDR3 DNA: TGTGCCAGCAGATTACTAGCGGGAGGCCTATCCTCCTACAATGAGCAGTTCTTC
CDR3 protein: CASRLLAGGLSSYNEQFF

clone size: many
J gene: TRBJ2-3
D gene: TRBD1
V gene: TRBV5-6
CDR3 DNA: TGTGCCAGCAGCTGGGACAGGGCAGACACAGATACGCAGTATTTT
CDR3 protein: CASSWDRADTDTQYF

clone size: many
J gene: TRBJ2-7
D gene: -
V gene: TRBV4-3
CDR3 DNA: TGCGCCAGCAGCCCCGGGCCCGAGGCGGGTGAGCAGTACTTC
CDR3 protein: CASSPGPEAGEQYF